This T cell receptor (beta chain) is drawn from a study of shared clonotypes between healthy human individuals. This CDR3 is 15 amino acids long. Germline V gene sequence: CDR1 SGHDN, CDR2 FVKESK. V was cut by 0 bases and J by 0 bases, with 8 bases left in between. Clones were sequenced by immunoSEQ multiplex PCR, and TCRdb holds only the in-frame ones, with some missing. The sample has over 2 million clones; roughly 96% are singletons. The V and J genes are TRBV14 and TRBJ1-2; no clear D. Source material: naive CD4+ T cells sorted from blood. As for subset: CD45RA+ positively selected. The sequence came from a man younger than 30 in good health. CDR3 residues: CASSQDGKANYGYTF. The DNA for the CDR3 is TGTGCCAGCAGCCAAGATGGGAAAGCTAACTATGGCTACACCTTC.